What follows are 9 T cell receptor beta chains derived from one specimen sequenced in a study of control samples from healthy donors and cancer patients (dated by TCRdb to 2019 to 2021). Library preparation employed the immunoSEQ multiplex PCR assay. Entries here come from immuneACCESS through TCRdb and include only in-frame sequences with V and J called. Some clones fail to appear in such tables; in the studies checked, an unresolved V gene covers under half of the shortfall, and the cause of the remainder is unknown. This sample gives 100,000 to 150,000 clones in total; about 92% of them show up just once. The ten largest clones capture less than 2.5% of the sample. Specimen: blood. The source of these receptors is a woman aged 45-60 years in good health.

The rearrangement uses TRBV29-1 and TRBJ1-1; unclear D gene. This CDR3 comprises 13 residues. With 4 bases removed from V and 0 bases from J, the gap between germline ends came to 9 bases. Germline values: CDR1 SQVTM, CDR2 ANQGSEA. CDR3 sequence (DNA): TGCAGCGTTGGACACGGCATGAACACTGAAGCTTTCTTT. This sequence encodes CSVGHGMNTEAFF.

This chain connects TRBV6-1 to TRBJ2-7; a possible D gene is TRBD1 (6 bases). V lost 3 bases to trimming and J lost 2 bases, with 14 bases between them. Per germline, CDR1 MNHNS and CDR2 SASEGT. This CDR3 contains 15 residues. The CDR3 DNA is TGTGCCAGCAGTGAGATTTGGCAGGGGCCCTACGAGCAGTACTTC. Its protein product is CASSEIWQGPYEQYF.

This chain joins TRBV5-6 and TRBJ1-3; D gene unclear. The CDR3 totals 15 residues. Deletions cut 0 bases from V and 4 bases from J, with 11 bases between. Germline lookup yields CDR1 SGHDT and CDR2 YYEEEE. The CDR3 protein is CASSLVSAPGNTIYF. The DNA for the CDR3 is TGTGCCAGCAGCTTGGTTAGCGCGCCCGGAAACACCATATATTTT.

This chain links TRBV7-9 with TRBJ1-1; TRBD1 aligns across 10 bases. CDR3 length: 16 residues. With V trimmed by 5 bases and J by 4 bases, 10 bases remained unmatched. Germline V gene data show CDR1 as SEHNR and CDR2 as FQNEAQ (reference sequence). The CDR3 reads CASSPRQGAGTTEAFF. CDR3 coding DNA: TGTGCCAGCAGCCCGCGACAGGGGGCTGGGACCACTGAAGCTTTCTTT.

The rearrangement joins TRBV29-1 to TRBJ2-7; D gene ambiguous. V shed 4 bases and J shed 1 base, with 8 bases lying between them. This CDR3 is built from 12 residues. CDR1 and CDR2 from the germline V gene are SQVTM and ANQGSEA. The CDR3 coding sequence is TGCAGCGTTGGTATTGGTTCCTACGAGCAGTACTTC. Its translation: CSVGIGSYEQYF.

This clone was observed a single time. The rearrangement links TRBV4-1 to TRBJ2-5; 7 bases fit TRBD2. Germline CDR1 reads MGHRA; CDR2 reads YSYEKL. J lost 4 bases, V lost 1 base, and 6 bases had no gene match. The CDR3 runs to 15 residues. The CDR3 DNA is TGCGCCAGCAGCCAAGGGGGAGGGTTGGGAGAGACCCAGTACTTC. As protein: CASSQGGGLGETQYF.

The chain recombines TRBV2 with TRBJ1-1; D possibly corresponds to TRBD1 (5 bases). This CDR3 spans 16 amino acids. V lost 6 bases to trimming and J lost 3 bases, with 20 bases between them. Germline-derived CDR1 and CDR2 are SNHLY and FYNNEI. The CDR3 reads CASSYAGTGGDTEAFF. The CDR3 DNA reads as TGTGCCAGCAGCTATGCCGGGACCGGGGGGGACACTGAAGCTTTCTTT.

The V and J genes are TRBV7-9 and TRBJ1-3; tentative D call: TRBD1 (5 bases). Per germline, CDR1 SEHNR and CDR2 FQNEAQ (reference sequence). Deletions cut 9 bases from V and 0 bases from J, with 18 bases between. CDR3 length equals 16 residues. The CDR3 coding sequence is TGTGCCAGTTCCCGGGACCTTAAGAGCTCTGGAAACACCATATATTTT. This codes for CASSRDLKSSGNTIYF. Complete variable domain (other parts from reference TRBV7-9 and TRBJ1-3): DTGVSQNPRHKITKRGQNVTFRCDPISEHNRLYWYRQTLGQGPEFLTYFQNEAQLEKSRLLSDRFSAERPKGSFSTLEIQRTEQGDSAMYLCASSRDLKSSGNTIYFGEGSWLTVV.

The chain combines TRBV28 with TRBJ1-6; D is unclear. The CDR3 loop spans 15 amino acids. Trimming left V 4 bases short and J 0 bases short, with 7 bases between. Germline CDR1 reads MDHEN; CDR2 reads SYDVKM. The CDR3 loop reads CASSYGSSYNSPLHF. The DNA for the CDR3 is TGTGCCAGCAGTTACGGGAGCTCCTATAATTCACCCCTCCACTTT.